This paragraph reports one T cell receptor beta chain. Its specificity is unknown. TCRdb reprocessed the 5' RACE reads with MiXCR, giving one entry per CDR3 protein. Of about 320,000 distinct CDR3 sequences in the sample, about 10% are singletons; the top ten hold 3% to 3.5%. These data belong to a study of T cells after yellow fever vaccination. Overall study findings and caveats: The booster response re-showed most primary clones: approximately 97% CD4, almost 90% CD8. Researchers cautioned that FACS-sorted repertoires could harbor abundant clonotypes contaminating from the bulk population.

In germline, CDR1 is SGHVS, CDR2 FQNEAQ. This CDR3 has 14 amino acids. Trimming cost V 1 base and J 4 bases, with 7 bases left between them. This TCR derives from a man between 18 and 35 years old who received the YFV17D yellow fever vaccine. V usage is TRBV7-8 and J usage is TRBJ2-2; D remains ambiguous. The sample was CD4+ T cells sorted from PBMCs, taken 45 days after the yellow fever booster vaccination. CDR3 bases: TGTGCCAGCAGCTTAGGGGCTGTCACCGGGGAGCTGTTTTTT. This codes for CASSLGAVTGELFF. Full variable domain (remainder filled in from reference TRBV7-8 and TRBJ2-2): GAGVSQSPRYKVAKRGQDVALRCDPISGHVSLFWYQQALGQGPEFLTYFQNEAQLDKSGLPSDRFFAERPEGSVSTLKIQRTQQEDSAVYLCASSLGAVTGELFFGEGSRLTVL.